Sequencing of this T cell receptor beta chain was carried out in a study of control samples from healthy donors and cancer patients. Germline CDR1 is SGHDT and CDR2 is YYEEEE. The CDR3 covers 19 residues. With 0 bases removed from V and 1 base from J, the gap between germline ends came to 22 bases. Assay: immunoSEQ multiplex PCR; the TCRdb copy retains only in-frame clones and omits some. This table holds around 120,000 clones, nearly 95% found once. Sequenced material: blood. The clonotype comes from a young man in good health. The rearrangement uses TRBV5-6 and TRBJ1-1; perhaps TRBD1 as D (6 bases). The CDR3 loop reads CASSLGWGWSAGANTEAFF. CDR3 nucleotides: TGTGCCAGCAGCTTGGGTTGGGGTTGGAGTGCGGGGGCGAACACTGAAGCTTTCTTT.